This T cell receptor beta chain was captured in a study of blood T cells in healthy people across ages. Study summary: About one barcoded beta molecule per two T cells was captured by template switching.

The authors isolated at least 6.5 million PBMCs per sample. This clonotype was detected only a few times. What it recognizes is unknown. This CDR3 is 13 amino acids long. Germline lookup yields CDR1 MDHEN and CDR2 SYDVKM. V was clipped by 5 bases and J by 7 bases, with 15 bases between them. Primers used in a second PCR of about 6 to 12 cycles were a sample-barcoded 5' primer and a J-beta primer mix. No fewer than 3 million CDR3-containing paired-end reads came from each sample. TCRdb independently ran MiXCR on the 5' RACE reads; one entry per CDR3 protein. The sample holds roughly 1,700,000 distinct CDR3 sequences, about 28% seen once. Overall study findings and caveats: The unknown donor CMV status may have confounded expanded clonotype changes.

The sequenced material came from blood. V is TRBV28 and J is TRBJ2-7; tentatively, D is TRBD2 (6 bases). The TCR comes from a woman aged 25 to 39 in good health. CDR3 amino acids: CASSLNSGREQYF. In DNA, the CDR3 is TGTGCCAGCAGTCTTAACAGCGGGCGGGAGCAGTACTTC.